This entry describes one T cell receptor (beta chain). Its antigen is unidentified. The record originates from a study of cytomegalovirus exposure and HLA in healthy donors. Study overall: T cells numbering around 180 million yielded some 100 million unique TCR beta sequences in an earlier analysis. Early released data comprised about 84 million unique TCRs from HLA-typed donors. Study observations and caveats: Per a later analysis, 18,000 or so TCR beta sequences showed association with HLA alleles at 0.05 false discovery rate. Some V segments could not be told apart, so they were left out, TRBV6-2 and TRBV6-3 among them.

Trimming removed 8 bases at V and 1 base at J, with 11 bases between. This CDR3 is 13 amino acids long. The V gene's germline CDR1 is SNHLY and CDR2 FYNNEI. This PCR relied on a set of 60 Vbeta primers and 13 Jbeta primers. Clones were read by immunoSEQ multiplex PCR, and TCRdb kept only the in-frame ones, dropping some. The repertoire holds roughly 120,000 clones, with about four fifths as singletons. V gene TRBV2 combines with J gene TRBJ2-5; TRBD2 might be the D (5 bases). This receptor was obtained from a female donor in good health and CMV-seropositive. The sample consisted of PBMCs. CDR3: CASQTGVQETQYF. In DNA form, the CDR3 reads TGTGCCAGCCAAACCGGGGTCCAAGAGACCCAGTACTTC. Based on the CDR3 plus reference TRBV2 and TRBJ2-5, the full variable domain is EPEVTQTPSHQVTQMGQEVILRCVPISNHLYFYWYRQILGQKVEFLVSFYNNEISEKSEIFDDQFSVERPDGSNFTLKIRSTKLEDSAMYFCASQTGVQETQYFGPGTRLLVL.